The clone carrying this T cell receptor (beta chain) was counted a single time. Its antigen is unknown. Both 60 Vbeta primers and 13 Jbeta primers went into the PCR. Using immunoSEQ multiplex PCR, the repertoire was profiled, and TCRdb retains in-frame clones only, with some absent. The sample has around 150,000 clones, approximately 79% seen once. This record belongs to a study of cytomegalovirus exposure and HLA in healthy donors. Study-wide results and limits: Researchers reported in a later analysis that common viral pathogens appeared linked to several top clusters. A later analysis linked a missense DCLRE1C variant to TCR beta V- and J-gene trimming.

The receptor's source is a middle-aged man in good health and CMV-seropositive. The sample taken for sequencing was PBMCs.

The CDR3 reads CASSPGGGTYEQYF. The CDR3 bases are TGTGCCAGCAGCCCCGGCGGGGGTACCTACGAGCAGTACTTC. The J gene is TRBJ2-7, the V gene TRBV6-1; 7 nucleotides agree with TRBD2. CDR1 MNHNS and CDR2 SASEGT come from the germline V gene. V shed 6 bases, J shed 2 bases, and the junction held 7 bases outside the gene matches. The CDR3 extends over 14 amino acids.